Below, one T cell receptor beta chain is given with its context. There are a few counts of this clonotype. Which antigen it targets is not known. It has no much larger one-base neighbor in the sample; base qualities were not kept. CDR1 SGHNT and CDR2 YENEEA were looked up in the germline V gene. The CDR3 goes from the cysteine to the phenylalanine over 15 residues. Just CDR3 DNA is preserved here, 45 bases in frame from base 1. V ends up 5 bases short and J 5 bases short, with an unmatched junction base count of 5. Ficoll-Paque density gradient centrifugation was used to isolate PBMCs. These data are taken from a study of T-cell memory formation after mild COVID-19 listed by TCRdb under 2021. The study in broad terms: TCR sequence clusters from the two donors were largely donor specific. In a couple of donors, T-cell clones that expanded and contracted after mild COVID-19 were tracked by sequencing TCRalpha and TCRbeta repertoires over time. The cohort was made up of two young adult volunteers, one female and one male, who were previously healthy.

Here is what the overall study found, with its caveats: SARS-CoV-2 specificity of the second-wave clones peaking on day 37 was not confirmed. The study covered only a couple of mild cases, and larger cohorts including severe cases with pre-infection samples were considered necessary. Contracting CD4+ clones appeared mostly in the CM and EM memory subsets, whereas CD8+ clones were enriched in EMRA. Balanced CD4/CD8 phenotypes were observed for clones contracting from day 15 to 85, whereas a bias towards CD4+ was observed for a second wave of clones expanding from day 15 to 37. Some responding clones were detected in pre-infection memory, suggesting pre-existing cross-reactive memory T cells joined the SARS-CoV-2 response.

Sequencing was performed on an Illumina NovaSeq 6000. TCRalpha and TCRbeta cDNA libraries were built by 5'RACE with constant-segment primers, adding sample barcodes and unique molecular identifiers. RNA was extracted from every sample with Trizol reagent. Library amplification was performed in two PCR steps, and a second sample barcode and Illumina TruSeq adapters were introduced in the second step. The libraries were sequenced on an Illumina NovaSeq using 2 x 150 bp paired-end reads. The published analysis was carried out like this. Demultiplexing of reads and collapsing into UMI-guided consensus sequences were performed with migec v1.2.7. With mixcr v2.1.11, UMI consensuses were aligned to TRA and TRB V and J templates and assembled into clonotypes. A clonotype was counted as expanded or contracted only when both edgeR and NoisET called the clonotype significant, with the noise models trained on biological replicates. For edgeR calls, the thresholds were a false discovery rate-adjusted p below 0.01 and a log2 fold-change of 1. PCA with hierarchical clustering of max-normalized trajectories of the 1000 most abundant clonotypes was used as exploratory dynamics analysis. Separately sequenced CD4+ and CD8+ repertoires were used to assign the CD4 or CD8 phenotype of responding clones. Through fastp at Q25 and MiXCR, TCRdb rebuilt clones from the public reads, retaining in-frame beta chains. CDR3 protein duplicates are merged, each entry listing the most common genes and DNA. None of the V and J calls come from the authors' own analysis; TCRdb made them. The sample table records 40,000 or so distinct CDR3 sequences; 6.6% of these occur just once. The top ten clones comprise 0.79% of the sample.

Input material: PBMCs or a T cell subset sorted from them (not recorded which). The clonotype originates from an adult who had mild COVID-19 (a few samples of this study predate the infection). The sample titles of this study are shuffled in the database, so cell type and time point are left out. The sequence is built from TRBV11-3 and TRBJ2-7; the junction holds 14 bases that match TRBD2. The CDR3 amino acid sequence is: CASSDRTSGRNEQYF. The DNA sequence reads TGTGCCAGCAGCGACAGGACTAGCGGGAGGAACGAGCAGTACTTC.